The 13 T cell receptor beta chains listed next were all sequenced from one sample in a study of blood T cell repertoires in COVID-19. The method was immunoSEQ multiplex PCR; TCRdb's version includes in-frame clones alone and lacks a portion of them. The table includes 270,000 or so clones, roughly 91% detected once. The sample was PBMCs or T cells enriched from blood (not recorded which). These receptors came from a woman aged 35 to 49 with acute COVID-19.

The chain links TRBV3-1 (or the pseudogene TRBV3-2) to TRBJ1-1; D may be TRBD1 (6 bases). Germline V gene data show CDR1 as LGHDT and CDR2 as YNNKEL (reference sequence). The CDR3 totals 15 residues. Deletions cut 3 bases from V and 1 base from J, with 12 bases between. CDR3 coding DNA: TGTGCCAGCAGCCACGGACAGCGAGAGAACACTGAAGCTTTCTTT. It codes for CASSHGQRENTEAFF.

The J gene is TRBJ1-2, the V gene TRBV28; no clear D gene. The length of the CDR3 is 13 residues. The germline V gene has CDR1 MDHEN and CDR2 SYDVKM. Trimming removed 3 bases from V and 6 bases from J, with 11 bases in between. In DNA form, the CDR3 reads TGTGCCAGCAGTTTTAGAGCGGGTAATGGCTACACCTTC. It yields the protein CASSFRAGNGYTF.

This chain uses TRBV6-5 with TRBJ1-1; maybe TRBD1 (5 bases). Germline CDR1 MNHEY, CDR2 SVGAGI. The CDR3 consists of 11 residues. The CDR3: CAVGGRAEAFF. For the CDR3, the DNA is TGTGCTGTGGGGGGGAGGGCTGAAGCTTTCTTT.

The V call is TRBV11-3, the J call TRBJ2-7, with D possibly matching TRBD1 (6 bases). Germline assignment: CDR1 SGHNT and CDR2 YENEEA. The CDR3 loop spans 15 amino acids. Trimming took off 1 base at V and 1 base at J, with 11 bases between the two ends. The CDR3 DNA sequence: TGTGCCAGCAGCTTAGGGAAGGGGGATTCCTACGAGCAGTACTTC. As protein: CASSLGKGDSYEQYF.

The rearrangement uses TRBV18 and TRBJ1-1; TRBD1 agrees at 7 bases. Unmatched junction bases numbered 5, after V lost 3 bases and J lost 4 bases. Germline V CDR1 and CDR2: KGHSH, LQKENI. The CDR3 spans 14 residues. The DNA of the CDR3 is TGTGCCAGCTCACCTAGTGGGGACAGCACTGAAGCTTTCTTT. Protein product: CASSPSGDSTEAFF. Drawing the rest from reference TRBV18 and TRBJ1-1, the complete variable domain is NAGVMQNPRHLVRRRGQEARLRCSPMKGHSHVYWYRQLPEEGLKFMVYLQKENIIDESGMPKERFSAEFPKEGPSILRIQQVVRGDSAAYFCASSPSGDSTEAFFGQGTRLTVV.

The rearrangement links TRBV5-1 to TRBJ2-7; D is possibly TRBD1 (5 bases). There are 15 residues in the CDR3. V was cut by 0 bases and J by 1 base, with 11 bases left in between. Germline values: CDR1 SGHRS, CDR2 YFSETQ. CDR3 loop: CASSLGARGSYEQYF. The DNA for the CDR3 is TGCGCCAGCAGCTTGGGGGCAAGGGGATCCTACGAGCAGTACTTC. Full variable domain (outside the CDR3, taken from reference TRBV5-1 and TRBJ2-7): KAGVTQTPRYLIKTRGQQVTLSCSPISGHRSVSWYQQTPGQGLQFLFEYFSETQRNKGNFPGRFSGRQFSNSRSEMNVSTLELGDSALYLCASSLGARGSYEQYFGPGTRLTVT.

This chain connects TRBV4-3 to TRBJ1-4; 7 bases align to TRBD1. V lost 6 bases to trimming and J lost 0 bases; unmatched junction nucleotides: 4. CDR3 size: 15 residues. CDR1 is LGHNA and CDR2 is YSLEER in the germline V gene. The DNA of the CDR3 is TGCGCCAGCAGTCGGGACAGTACAACTAATGAAAAACTGTTTTTT. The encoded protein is CASSRDSTTNEKLFF.

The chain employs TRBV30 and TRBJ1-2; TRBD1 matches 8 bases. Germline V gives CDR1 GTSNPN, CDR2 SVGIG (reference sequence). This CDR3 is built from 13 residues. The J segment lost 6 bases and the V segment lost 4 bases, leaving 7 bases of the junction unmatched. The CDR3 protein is CAWNYGQGDGYTF. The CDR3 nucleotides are TGTGCCTGGAACTATGGACAGGGCGATGGCTACACCTTC.

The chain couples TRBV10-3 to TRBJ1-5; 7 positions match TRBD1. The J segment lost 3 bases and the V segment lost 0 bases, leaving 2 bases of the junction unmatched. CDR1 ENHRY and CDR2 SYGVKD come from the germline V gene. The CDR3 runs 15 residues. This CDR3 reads CAISESQGNNQPQHF. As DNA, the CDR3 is TGTGCCATCAGTGAGTCACAGGGGAACAATCAGCCCCAGCATTTT.

The CDR3 spells CASSQVPSGGAIVADTQYF. CDR3 nucleotide sequence: TGCGCCAGCAGCCAAGTCCCTAGCGGGGGGGCGATCGTGGCAGATACGCAGTATTTT. The chain combines TRBV4-1 with TRBJ2-3, with 12 positions matching TRBD2. Germline V lookup: CDR1 MGHRA, CDR2 YSYEKL. This CDR3 contains 19 residues. The trim removed 1 base at V and 4 bases at J, leaving 12 bases unmatched.

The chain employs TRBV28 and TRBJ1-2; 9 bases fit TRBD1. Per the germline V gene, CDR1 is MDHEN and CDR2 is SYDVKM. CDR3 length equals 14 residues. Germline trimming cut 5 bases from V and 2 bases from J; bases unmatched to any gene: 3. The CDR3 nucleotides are TGTGCCAGCAGTCGGGGACAGGGAAACTATGGCTACACCTTC. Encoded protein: CASSRGQGNYGYTF.

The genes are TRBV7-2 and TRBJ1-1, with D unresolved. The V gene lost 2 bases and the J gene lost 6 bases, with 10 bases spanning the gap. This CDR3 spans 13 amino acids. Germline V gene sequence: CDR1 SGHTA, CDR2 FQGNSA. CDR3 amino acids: CASSLNSAAEAFF. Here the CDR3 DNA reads TGTGCCAGCAGCTTAAATAGCGCCGCTGAAGCTTTCTTT.

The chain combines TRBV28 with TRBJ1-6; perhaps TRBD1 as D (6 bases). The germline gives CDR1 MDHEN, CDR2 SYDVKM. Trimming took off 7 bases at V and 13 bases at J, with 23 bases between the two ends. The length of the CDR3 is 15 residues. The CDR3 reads CASNGAGTSVYPLHF. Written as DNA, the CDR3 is TGTGCCAGCAATGGGGCCGGGACATCAGTCTATCCCCTCCACTTT. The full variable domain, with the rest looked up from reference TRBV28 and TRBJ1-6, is DVKVTQSSRYLVKRTGEKVFLECVQDMDHENMFWYRQDPGLGLRLIYFSYDVKMKEKGDIPEGYSVSREKKERFSLILESASTNQTSMYLCASNGAGTSVYPLHFGNGTRLTVT.